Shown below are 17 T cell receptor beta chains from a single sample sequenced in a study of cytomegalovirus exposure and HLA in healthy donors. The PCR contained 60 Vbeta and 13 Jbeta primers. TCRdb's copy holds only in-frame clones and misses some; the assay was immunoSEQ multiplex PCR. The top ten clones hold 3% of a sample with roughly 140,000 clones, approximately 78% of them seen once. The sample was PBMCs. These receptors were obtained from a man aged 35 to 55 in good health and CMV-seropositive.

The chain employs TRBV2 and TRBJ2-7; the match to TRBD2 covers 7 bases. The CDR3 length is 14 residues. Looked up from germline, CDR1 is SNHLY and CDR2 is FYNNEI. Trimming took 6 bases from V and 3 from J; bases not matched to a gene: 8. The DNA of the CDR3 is TGTGCCAGCAGGAACCAAGCGGGAAACTACGAGCAGTACTTC. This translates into CASRNQAGNYEQYF.

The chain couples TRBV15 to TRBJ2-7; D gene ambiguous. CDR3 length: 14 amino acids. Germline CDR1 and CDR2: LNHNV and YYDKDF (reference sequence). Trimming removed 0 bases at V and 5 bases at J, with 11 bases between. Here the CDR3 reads CATSREAVMDEQYF. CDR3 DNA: TGTGCCACCAGCAGAGAGGCGGTTATGGACGAGCAGTACTTC. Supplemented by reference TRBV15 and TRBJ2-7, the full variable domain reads DAMVIQNPRYQVTQFGKPVTLSCSQTLNHNVMYWYQQKSSQAPKLLFHYYDKDFNNEADTPDNFQSRRPNTSFCFLDIRSPGLGDTAMYLCATSREAVMDEQYFGPGTRLTVT.

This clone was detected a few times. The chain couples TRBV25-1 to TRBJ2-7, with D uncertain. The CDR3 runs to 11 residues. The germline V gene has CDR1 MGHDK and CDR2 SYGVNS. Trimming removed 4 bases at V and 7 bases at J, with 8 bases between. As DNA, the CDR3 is TGTGCCAGCAGTGCTCATCGGGAGCAGTACTTC. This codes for CASSAHREQYF.

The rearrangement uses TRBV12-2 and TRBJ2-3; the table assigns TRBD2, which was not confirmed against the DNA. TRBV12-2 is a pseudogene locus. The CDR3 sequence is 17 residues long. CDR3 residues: CASRLVTREGGTDTQYF. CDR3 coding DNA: TGTGCAAGTCGCTTAGTGACGCGGGAGGGGGGCACAGATACGCAGTATTTT.

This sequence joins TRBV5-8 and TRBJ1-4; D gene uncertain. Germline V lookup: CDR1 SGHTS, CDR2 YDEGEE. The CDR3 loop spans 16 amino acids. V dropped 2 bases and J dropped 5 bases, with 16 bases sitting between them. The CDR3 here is CASSFGQEGRNEKLFF. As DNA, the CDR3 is TGTGCCAGCAGCTTTGGCCAAGAGGGCCGAAATGAAAAACTGTTTTTT.

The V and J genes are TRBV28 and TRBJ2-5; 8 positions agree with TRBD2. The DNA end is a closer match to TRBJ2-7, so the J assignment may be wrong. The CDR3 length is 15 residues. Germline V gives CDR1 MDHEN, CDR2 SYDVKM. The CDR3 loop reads CASSEEASGSYEQYF. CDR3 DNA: TGTGCCAGCAGTGAGGAAGCTAGCGGGTCCTACGAGCAGTACTTC.

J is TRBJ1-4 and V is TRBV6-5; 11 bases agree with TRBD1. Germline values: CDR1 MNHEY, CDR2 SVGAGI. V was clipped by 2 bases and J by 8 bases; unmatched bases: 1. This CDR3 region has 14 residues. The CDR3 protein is CASSYGQGAEKLFF. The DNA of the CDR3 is TGTGCCAGCAGTTACGGACAGGGGGCGGAAAAACTGTTTTTT.

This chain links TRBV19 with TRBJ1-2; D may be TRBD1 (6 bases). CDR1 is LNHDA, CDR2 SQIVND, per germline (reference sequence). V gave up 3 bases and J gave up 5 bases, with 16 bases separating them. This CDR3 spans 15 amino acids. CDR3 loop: CASSIQAGARYGYTF. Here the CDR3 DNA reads TGTGCCAGTAGTATTCAAGCAGGGGCGCGGTATGGCTACACCTTC.

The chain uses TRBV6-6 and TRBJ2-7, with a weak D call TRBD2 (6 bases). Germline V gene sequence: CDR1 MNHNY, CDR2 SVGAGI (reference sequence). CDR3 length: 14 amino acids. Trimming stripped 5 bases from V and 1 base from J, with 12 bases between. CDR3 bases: TGTGCCAGCAGTGACCTTGGGGGGTCCTACGAGCAGTACTTC. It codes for CASSDLGGSYEQYF.

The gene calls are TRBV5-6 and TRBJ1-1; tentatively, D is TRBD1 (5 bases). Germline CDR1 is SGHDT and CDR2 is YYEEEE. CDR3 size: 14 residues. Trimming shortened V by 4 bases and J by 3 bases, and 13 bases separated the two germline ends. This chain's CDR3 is CASSPNRGDTEAFF. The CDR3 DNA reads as TGTGCCAGCAGCCCTAACCGGGGGGACACTGAAGCTTTCTTT.

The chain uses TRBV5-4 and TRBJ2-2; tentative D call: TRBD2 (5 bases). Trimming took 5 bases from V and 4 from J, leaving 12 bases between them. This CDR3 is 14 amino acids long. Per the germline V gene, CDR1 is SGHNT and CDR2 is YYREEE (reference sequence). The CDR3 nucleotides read TGTGCCAGCAGATTTGAGCGGAGCACCGGGGAGCTGTTTTTT. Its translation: CASRFERSTGELFF. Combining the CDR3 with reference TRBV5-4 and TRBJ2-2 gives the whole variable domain ETGVTQSPTHLIKTRGQQVTLRCSSQSGHNTVSWYQQALGQGPQFIFQYYREEENGRGNFPPRFSGLQFPNYSSELNVNALELDDSALYLCASRFERSTGELFFGEGSRLTVL.

As DNA, the CDR3 is TGCAGCGTCGCCGGACAGGGGGCCACTGAAGCTTTCTTT. Protein: CSVAGQGATEAFF. The chain has TRBV29-1 and TRBJ1-1; 11 bases agree with TRBD1. Germline lookup yields CDR1 SQVTM and CDR2 ANQGSEA. With 6 bases clipped from V and 4 bases from J, the junction kept 4 bases outside the gene matches. The CDR3 is 13 residues long. Filled out from reference TRBV29-1 and TRBJ1-1, the complete variable domain reads SAVISQKPSRDICQRGTSLTIQCQVDSQVTMMFWYRQQPGQSLTLIATANQGSEATYESGFVIDKFPISRPNLTFSTLTVSNMSPEDSSIYLCSVAGQGATEAFFGQGTRLTVV.

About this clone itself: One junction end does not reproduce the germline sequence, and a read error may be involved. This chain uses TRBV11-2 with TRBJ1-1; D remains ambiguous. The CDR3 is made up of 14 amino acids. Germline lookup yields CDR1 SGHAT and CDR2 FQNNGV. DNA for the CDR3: TGTACCAGCAGCCCTCACGAGGCCCTACCTGAAGCTTTCTTT. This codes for CTSSPHEALPEAFF.

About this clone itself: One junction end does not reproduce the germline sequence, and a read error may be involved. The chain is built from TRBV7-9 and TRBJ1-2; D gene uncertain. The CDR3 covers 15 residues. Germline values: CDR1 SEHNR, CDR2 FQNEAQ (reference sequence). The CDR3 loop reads CSSSLALDFSTAYTF. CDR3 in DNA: TGTTCCAGCAGCTTAGCGCTCGACTTCTCCACCGCCTACACCTTC.

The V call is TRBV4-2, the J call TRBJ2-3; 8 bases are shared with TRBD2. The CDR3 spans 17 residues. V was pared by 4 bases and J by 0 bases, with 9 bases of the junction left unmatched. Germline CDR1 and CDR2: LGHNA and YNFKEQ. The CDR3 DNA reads TGTGCCAGCAGCCGAAATACGGGACTAGATAGCACAGATACGCAGTATTTT. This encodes CASSRNTGLDSTDTQYF.

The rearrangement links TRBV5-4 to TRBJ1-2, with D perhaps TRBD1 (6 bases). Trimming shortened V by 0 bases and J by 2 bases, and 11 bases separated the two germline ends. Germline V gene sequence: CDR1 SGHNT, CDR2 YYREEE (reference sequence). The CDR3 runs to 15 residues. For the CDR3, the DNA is TGTGCCAGCAGCTTGGGGGGGGGCGTGAACTATGGCTACACCTTC. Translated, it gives CASSLGGGVNYGYTF.

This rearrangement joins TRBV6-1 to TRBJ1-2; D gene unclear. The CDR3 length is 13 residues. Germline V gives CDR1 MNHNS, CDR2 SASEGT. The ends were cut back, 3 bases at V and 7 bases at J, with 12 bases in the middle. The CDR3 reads CASSDLIGVGYTF. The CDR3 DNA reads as TGTGCCAGCAGTGATTTGATCGGGGTTGGCTACACCTTC.